These T cell receptor beta chains were read from a single sample in a study of T cell repertoires in cytomegalovirus infection. TCRdb itself ran the reads through MiXCR, one entry per CDR3 protein. In the table there are approximately 280,000 distinct CDR3 sequences, 20% to 25% of which are singletons. No antigen is known for these receptors. The material sequenced was cultured PBMCs, taken from culture after CMV antigen stimulation. The receptors originated from a human donor in good health (CMV status not recorded). Some clones in this sample may be carry-over from other donors' samples. Each CDR3 is given with its conserved first and last residue. A D gene is named only where the DNA matches it firmly. Clone size is shown for a subset of rows, as once, few, many or a class of expanded clone.

v_gene: TRBV6-5
abundance: NA
d_gene: NA
j_gene: TRBJ2-3
CDR3nt: TGTGCCAGCAGCCGCCGGGAAACCGGAACAGATACGCAGTATTTT
CDR3aa: CASSRRETGTDTQYF

v_gene: TRBV7-2
abundance: many
d_gene: TRBD2
j_gene: TRBJ2-7
CDR3nt: TGTGCCAGCAGCTCACGTGGGACTAGCCCAAGTCGCTCCTACGAGCAGTACTTC
CDR3aa: CASSSRGTSPSRSYEQYF

v_gene: TRBV12-3/TRBV12-4
abundance: many
d_gene: NA
j_gene: TRBJ1-2
CDR3nt: TGTGCCAGCAGTTTTGGGGGAGCTAACTATGGCTACACCTTC
CDR3aa: CASSFGGANYGYTF

v_gene: TRBV20-1
abundance: NA
d_gene: TRBD2
j_gene: TRBJ2-1
CDR3nt: TGCAGTGCTCCAACCCAGGGACTAGCGGGAAGTGAGCAGTTCTTC
CDR3aa: CSAPTQGLAGSEQFF

v_gene: TRBV4-2
abundance: few
d_gene: NA
j_gene: TRBJ1-5
CDR3nt: TGTGCCAGCAGCCAAGATGGTGGGAGCAATCAGCCCCAGCATTTT
CDR3aa: CASSQDGGSNQPQHF

v_gene: TRBV2
abundance: NA
d_gene: TRBD2
j_gene: TRBJ2-5
CDR3nt: TGTGCCAGCAGTGGACTAGCGGAAGAGACCCAGTACTTC
CDR3aa: CASSGLAEETQYF

v_gene: TRBV7-2
abundance: many
d_gene: NA
j_gene: TRBJ2-2
CDR3nt: TGTGCCAGCAGATCCGGGACAACGAACACCGGGGAGCTGTTTTTT
CDR3aa: CASRSGTTNTGELFF

v_gene: TRBV11-3
abundance: NA
d_gene: TRBD2
j_gene: TRBJ2-1
CDR3nt: TGTGCCAGCAGCTTAGTTGGGACTAGCGAAAAGCAGTTCTTC
CDR3aa: CASSLVGTSEKQFF

v_gene: TRBV27
abundance: NA
d_gene: NA
j_gene: TRBJ1-5
CDR3nt: TGTGCCAGCAGTTCCGCAAGGGGAGGACAGCCCCAGCATTTT
CDR3aa: CASSSARGGQPQHF

v_gene: TRBV12-3/TRBV12-4
abundance: few
d_gene: NA
j_gene: TRBJ1-2
CDR3nt: TGTGCCAGCAGTTTTCGGGGGCATGGCTACACCTTC
CDR3aa: CASSFRGHGYTF

v_gene: TRBV29-1
abundance: few
d_gene: NA
j_gene: TRBJ2-5
CDR3nt: TGCAGCGTTGAGAAAGAGACCCAGTACTTC
CDR3aa: CSVEKETQYF

v_gene: TRBV28
abundance: few
d_gene: TRBD1
j_gene: TRBJ1-1
CDR3nt: TGTGCCAGCAGGTTCAGGGGGCTGAGGGACACTGAAGCTTTCTTT
CDR3aa: CASRFRGLRDTEAFF

v_gene: TRBV5-1
abundance: NA
d_gene: NA
j_gene: TRBJ1-1
CDR3nt: TGCGCCAGCAGCTTGTGGGGGGGCGCAGGGAACACTGAAGCTTTCTTT
CDR3aa: CASSLWGGAGNTEAFF

v_gene: TRBV12-3/TRBV12-4
abundance: many
d_gene: NA
j_gene: TRBJ2-4
CDR3nt: TGTGCCAGCAGCCCGAGTGGACGGGAAAACATTCAGTACTTC
CDR3aa: CASSPSGRENIQYF

v_gene: TRBV13
abundance: few
d_gene: TRBD1
j_gene: TRBJ2-7
CDR3nt: TGTGCCAGCTCGGTTGGACAGGGGGACGAGCAGTACTTC
CDR3aa: CASSVGQGDEQYF

v_gene: TRBV20-1
abundance: many
d_gene: NA
j_gene: TRBJ2-1
CDR3nt: TGCAGTGCTAGATCCCGGGGCTTGTTCTACAATGAGCAGTTCTTC
CDR3aa: CSARSRGLFYNEQFF

v_gene: TRBV4-1
abundance: few
d_gene: NA
j_gene: TRBJ1-1
CDR3nt: TGCGCCAGCAGCCAAGAGTCAGAGTTGAACACTGAAGCTTTCTTT
CDR3aa: CASSQESELNTEAFF

v_gene: TRBV24-1
abundance: NA
d_gene: TRBD1
j_gene: TRBJ2-1
CDR3nt: TGTGCCACCAGTGATACCGGGACAGTACCTGGTCACAATGAGCAGTTCTTC
CDR3aa: CATSDTGTVPGHNEQFF

v_gene: TRBV6-5
abundance: NA
d_gene: TRBD2
j_gene: TRBJ2-1
CDR3nt: TGTGCCAGCAGTTATGATAGCGGGAGAACCTACAATGAGCAGTTCTTC
CDR3aa: CASSYDSGRTYNEQFF

v_gene: TRBV11-2
abundance: NA
d_gene: TRBD2
j_gene: TRBJ2-1
CDR3nt: TGTGCCAGCAGTTTAGCGGGAGACCCCTACAATGAGCAGTTCTTC
CDR3aa: CASSLAGDPYNEQFF

v_gene: TRBV7-2
abundance: NA
d_gene: TRBD1
j_gene: TRBJ2-1
CDR3nt: TGTGCCAGCAGCCTCCGACAGGGTACGGATGAGCAGTTCTTC
CDR3aa: CASSLRQGTDEQFF

v_gene: TRBV7-6
abundance: many
d_gene: NA
j_gene: TRBJ2-5
CDR3nt: TGTGCCAGCAGCTTAGCAGGCCAACAAGAGACCCAGTACTTC
CDR3aa: CASSLAGQQETQYF

v_gene: TRBV3-1
abundance: few
d_gene: NA
j_gene: TRBJ2-3
CDR3nt: TGTGCCAGCAGTCGGACAGCTTATACGCAGTATTTT
CDR3aa: CASSRTAYTQYF

v_gene: TRBV7-2
abundance: many
d_gene: TRBD2
j_gene: TRBJ2-1
CDR3nt: TGTGCCAGCAGCTTAGACGGGAGGGCCATCGTTGAGCAGTTCTTC
CDR3aa: CASSLDGRAIVEQFF

v_gene: TRBV20-1
abundance: many
d_gene: TRBD1
j_gene: TRBJ2-7
CDR3nt: TGCAGGGGGGACAGGAGCTCCTACGAGCAGTACTTC
CDR3aa: CRGDRSSYEQYF

v_gene: TRBV11-2
abundance: NA
d_gene: NA
j_gene: TRBJ2-5
CDR3nt: TGTGCCAGCAGCTTAGTTGGCGGGGAGCCCCCAGAGACCCAGTACTTC
CDR3aa: CASSLVGGEPPETQYF

v_gene: TRBV19
abundance: NA
d_gene: NA
j_gene: TRBJ2-6
CDR3nt: TGTGCCAGTAGTGGGGGACTCATCTCTGGGGCCAACGTCCTGACTTTC
CDR3aa: CASSGGLISGANVLTF